This T cell receptor (beta chain) stems from a study of post-analysis software for immune sequencing data. Study-wide results and caveats: When the samples were clustered directly with F measure, those that had been prepared in the same batch showed strong co-clustering.

The library was made from cDNA and included unique molecular identifiers. TCRdb fed the PCR reads into MiXCR, producing one record per CDR3 protein. The sample includes almost 700,000 distinct CDR3 sequences, 55% to 60% of them seen just once. Comment on this clonotype: Antigen: not known.

The clonotype was recovered from a girl aged 2-10 years with multiple sclerosis. The sequenced sample consisted of blood.

DNA for the CDR3: TGCGCCAGCAGCTTGGCCGTCCCACCAGATACGCAGTATTTT. Protein product: CASSLAVPPDTQYF. The chain carries TRBV5-1 and TRBJ2-3; D is ambiguous. The germline CDR1 and CDR2 sequences are SGHRS and YFSETQ. The CDR3 extends over 14 amino acids. Trimming shortened V by 0 bases and J by 4 bases, and 9 bases separated the two germline ends.